This TCR beta chain originates from a study of Ad26.COV2.S vaccination and SARS-CoV-2 variants. Study-level information: Doses of Ad26.COV2.S were injected into muscle once or twice, 56 days apart. Study-wide results and limits: Substantial breadth was reportedly displayed by spike-specific CD8+ and CD4+ T cell responses after vaccination. It was vaccine recipients, not placebo recipients, who had the higher spike-specific TCR breadth.

Points on this clone: The antigen is unknown.

Using immunoSEQ multiplex PCR, the repertoire was profiled, and TCRdb retains in-frame clones only, with some absent. The sample has 350,000 to 450,000 clones, about four fifths seen once. Treatment meaning: around 19 received Ad26.COV2.S at low or high dose, single or two shots; roughly five received placebo; per-sample allocation not given. All samples were drawn on day 63, counting from the first vaccine or placebo injection. The V segment lost 4 bases and the J segment 8 bases; nucleotides outside the gene matches: 12. CDR1 is ENHRY and CDR2 is SYGVKD in the germline V gene. This CDR3 has 15 residues.

The sequenced sample was peripheral blood, obtained in a trial of Ad26.COV2.S vaccine versus placebo. The receptor was isolated from a person between 18 and 60 years old who received the Ad26.COV2.S COVID-19 vaccine or a placebo. The J gene is TRBJ2-3, the V gene TRBV10-3; 7 bases are a match to TRBD2. CDR3 sequence: CAISGLAEAQVTQYF. The CDR3, as DNA: TGTGCCATCAGTGGCCTAGCGGAGGCACAGGTTACGCAGTATTTT.